This entry lists 17 T cell receptor beta chains sequenced from one sample in a study of T cell responses to AZD1222 COVID-19 vaccine. Clones were read by immunoSEQ multiplex PCR, and TCRdb kept only the in-frame ones, dropping some. In the table there are under 100,000 clones, 70% to 90% of which are singletons. This specimen consisted of peripheral blood, obtained 28 days after the second AZD1222 dose. The source is an adult who received the AZD1222 COVID-19 vaccine.

The rearrangement uses TRBV6-6 and TRBJ2-7, with 12 bases that match TRBD2. The CDR3 runs 15 residues. Germline lookup yields CDR1 MNHNY and CDR2 SVGAGI (reference sequence). With V trimmed by 6 bases and J by 2 bases, 5 bases remained unmatched. In DNA form, the CDR3 reads TGTGCCAGCAGGAAGACTAGCGGGGGCACCTACGAGCAGTACGTC. Protein: CASRKTSGGTYEQYV.

This chain uses TRBV6-5 with TRBJ1-1; TRBD1 aligns across 8 bases. Germline V gene lookup returns CDR1 MNHEY and CDR2 SVGAGI. V trimming: 5 bases; J trimming: 4 bases; junction bases outside the gene matches: 3. This CDR3 spans 13 amino acids. The CDR3 region is CASSRTGSTEAFF. Here the CDR3 DNA reads TGTGCCAGCAGTAGGACAGGGAGCACTGAAGCTTTCTTT.

In DNA form, the CDR3 reads TGCGCCAGCTCGACAGGAGGGGCGGGAGGGCCTGCTGAGCAGTTCTTC. Protein product: CASSTGGAGGPAEQFF. This sequence joins TRBV5-1 and TRBJ2-1; TRBD2 matches 9 bases. CDR3 length equals 16 residues. The V gene end was trimmed by 7 bases and the J gene end by 9 bases; junction bases not matched to a gene: 17. CDR1 and CDR2 from the germline V gene are SGHRS and YFSETQ. The variable domain in full, with the rest retrieved from reference TRBV5-1 and TRBJ2-1, is KAGVTQTPRYLIKTRGQQVTLSCSPISGHRSVSWYQQTPGQGLQFLFEYFSETQRNKGNFPGRFSGRQFSNSRSEMNVSTLELGDSALYLCASSTGGAGGPAEQFFGPGTRLTVL.

This chain connects TRBV19 to TRBJ2-5, with 7 bases lining up with TRBD2. V shed 6 bases and J 0 bases; nucleotides not matched to a gene: 4. This CDR3 is built from 14 residues. Looked up from germline, CDR1 is LNHDA and CDR2 is SQIVND (reference sequence). The CDR3 sequence: CASRERGYQETQYF. DNA of the CDR3: TGTGCCAGTAGGGAGCGGGGTTACCAAGAGACCCAGTACTTC.

The V and J genes are TRBV7-8 and TRBJ1-3, with D possibly being TRBD1 (5 bases). V lost 1 base, J lost 8 bases, and 18 bases lay in between. This CDR3 region has 16 residues. Per the germline V gene, CDR1 is SGHVS and CDR2 is FQNEAQ. In nucleotides, the CDR3 is TGTGCCAGCAGCTTAGTCGGCCAGGGTGTAAGGGACACCATATATTTT. It translates to CASSLVGQGVRDTIYF.

This clone showed up just a few times. The chain has TRBV5-1 and TRBJ2-1; 9 bases match TRBD2. This CDR3 has 15 residues. Germline V lookup: CDR1 SGHRS, CDR2 YFSETQ. V gave up 2 bases and J gave up 7 bases; unmatched junction bases: 7. The DNA for the CDR3 is TGCGCCAGCAGCTTCGGTAGCGGGAGTGCGAATGAGCAGTTCTTC. Protein sequence: CASSFGSGSANEQFF.

This chain connects TRBV5-1 to TRBJ2-2; D is possibly TRBD2 (6 bases). CDR3 length: 15 amino acids. Germline-derived CDR1 and CDR2 are SGHRS and YFSETQ. Trimming removed 0 bases from V and 4 bases from J, with 10 bases in between. CDR3 in amino acids: CASSLGQGGTGELFF. CDR3 in DNA: TGCGCCAGCAGCTTGGGTCAGGGAGGCACCGGGGAGCTGTTTTTT.

The chain couples TRBV7-2 to TRBJ1-2; 10 bases match TRBD1. V lost 4 bases, J lost 6 bases, and 8 bases stayed unmatched. The CDR3 consists of 15 residues. CDR1 and CDR2 from the germline V gene are SGHTA and FQGNSA. This chain's CDR3 is CASSSTSGTGDGYTF. CDR3 DNA sequence: TGTGCCAGCAGCTCTACTAGCGGGACAGGGGATGGCTACACCTTC.

The chain recombines TRBV5-4 with TRBJ2-6; D perhaps matches TRBD2 (5 bases). V lost 2 bases and J 1 base, leaving 13 bases between the germline ends. This CDR3 has 17 residues. The germline CDR1 and CDR2 sequences are SGHNT and YYREEE (reference sequence). This CDR3 is CASSLGYSGSGANVLTF. CDR3 nucleotide sequence: TGTGCCAGCAGCTTAGGGTACAGCGGATCTGGGGCCAACGTCCTGACTTTC.

The V and J genes are TRBV30 and TRBJ1-2; D unresolved. The CDR3 extends over 13 amino acids. Per germline, CDR1 GTSNPN and CDR2 SVGIG (reference sequence). The ends were cut back, 0 bases at V and 7 bases at J, with 12 bases in the middle. The CDR3 protein is CAWSVWSAGGYTF. The CDR3 DNA reads as TGTGCCTGGAGTGTTTGGAGTGCGGGTGGCTACACCTTC. Complete variable domain (other parts from reference TRBV30 and TRBJ1-2): SQTIHQWPATLVQPVGSPLSLECTVEGTSNPNLYWYRQAAGRGLQLLFYSVGIGQISSEVPQNLSASRPQDRQFILSSKKLLLSDSGFYLCAWSVWSAGGYTFGSGTRLTVV.

This chain joins TRBV19 and TRBJ2-1, with TRBD2 matching over 10 bases. V gave up 6 bases and J gave up 5 bases; unmatched junction bases: 13. CDR3 length equals 17 residues. Per the germline V gene, CDR1 is LNHDA and CDR2 is SQIVND (reference sequence). CDR3 residues: CASSPGRAGGPHNEQFF. CDR3 bases: TGTGCCAGTAGCCCCGGGAGAGCGGGAGGGCCGCACAATGAGCAGTTCTTC.

The chain employs TRBV18 and TRBJ2-7, with 14 bases matching TRBD2. The CDR3 loop spans 17 amino acids. After removal of 0 bases from V and 2 bases from J, the junction contained 3 bases not matched to a gene. Germline V gene lookup returns CDR1 KGHSH and CDR2 LQKENI. CDR3 DNA: TGTGCCAGCTCACCACCGTTGGGACTAGCGGGAGCCTACGAGCAGTACTTC. It is translated as CASSPPLGLAGAYEQYF.

This chain connects TRBV24-1 to TRBJ2-1; no firm D call. Germline V gene lookup returns CDR1 KGHDR and CDR2 SFDVKD. The germline V and J ends were trimmed by 5 bases and 0 bases, with 13 bases remaining between them. The CDR3 is 16 residues long. CDR3 DNA: TGTGCCACCAGTGCTCACGGATTGAGCTCCTACAATGAGCAGTTCTTC. This sequence encodes CATSAHGLSSYNEQFF.

V and J are TRBV11-2 and TRBJ2-5; 8 nucleotides agree with TRBD2. Looked up from germline, CDR1 is SGHAT and CDR2 is FQNNGV. V dropped 5 bases and J dropped 3; count of bases not matched to a gene: 2. The CDR3 sequence is 13 residues long. The CDR3 reads CASSISGEETQYF. The CDR3 nucleotides read TGTGCCAGCAGCATTAGCGGGGAAGAGACCCAGTACTTC.

The chain links TRBV7-2 to TRBJ1-2; tentative D call: TRBD1 (5 bases). Germline V gene data show CDR1 as SGHTA and CDR2 as FQGNSA. The ends were cut back, 4 bases at V and 8 bases at J, with 17 bases in the middle. This CDR3 is built from 14 residues. Written as DNA, the CDR3 is TGTGCCAGCAGCTCCCTAGGGGTGGGGATGGGCTACACCTTC. Translating it yields CASSSLGVGMGYTF.

This clone has only one observation. The rearrangement links TRBV28 to TRBJ2-2, with D perhaps TRBD2 (6 bases). Germline loops: CDR1 MDHEN, CDR2 SYDVKM. The V gene lost 6 bases and the J gene lost 7 bases, with 21 bases spanning the gap. The CDR3 runs to 16 residues. The CDR3 is CASSSTVHGGIGELFF. The CDR3 DNA follows: TGTGCCAGCAGCTCCACGGTCCACGGGGGAATCGGGGAGCTGTTTTTT.

CDR3 loop: CATSDSGGSHEAFF. The CDR3 DNA sequence: TGTGCCACCAGTGATTCAGGGGGGAGTCATGAAGCTTTCTTT. The chain combines TRBV24-1 with TRBJ1-1; 7 nucleotides match TRBD1. The CDR3 runs 14 residues. Germline CDR1 reads KGHDR; CDR2 reads SFDVKD. With V trimmed by 2 bases and J by 7 bases, 6 bases remained unmatched.